This T cell receptor beta chain was captured by sequencing in a study of blood T cells in healthy people across ages. Drawing of peripheral blood yielded ten milliliters from each donor. Total RNA was extracted at no less than 6 micrograms per sample. The second PCR ran roughly 6 to 11 cycles with a sample-barcoded 5' primer and J-beta primers. TCRdb used MiXCR to reprocess the 5' RACE reads, holding one entry per CDR3 protein. The repertoire has approximately 800,000 distinct CDR3 sequences, more than 45% of them found once; the top ten carry about 20%. V gave up 6 bases and J gave up 3 bases, with 9 bases separating them. There are 14 residues in the CDR3. Germline assignment: CDR1 SNHLY and CDR2 FYNNEI. Ten or more counts support this clonotype. Its antigen is currently unknown. General study findings and limits: Among long-lived donors, naive CD4+ cells were more numerous and diversity higher than in aged donors. In these data, TCR beta diversity tracked strongly with naive T cell percentage.

The sequencing input was blood. This receptor was taken from a man younger than 45 in good health. The gene calls are TRBV2 and TRBJ2-6; perhaps TRBD2 as D (6 bases). The CDR3 here is CASRGGFGANVLTF. CDR3 coding DNA: TGTGCCAGCAGGGGGGGATTTGGGGCCAACGTCCTGACTTTC. Full variable domain (missing parts from reference TRBV2 and TRBJ2-6): EPEVTQTPSHQVTQMGQEVILRCVPISNHLYFYWYRQILGQKVEFLVSFYNNEISEKSEIFDDQFSVERPDGSNFTLKIRSTKLEDSAMYFCASRGGFGANVLTFGAGSRLTVL.